These 2 T cell receptor beta chains were all obtained from the same sample, sequenced in a study of T cell changes during pregnancy in multiple sclerosis. The protocol was immunoSEQ multiplex PCR, while the TCRdb copy is restricted to in-frame clones and leaves out a portion. The table lists about 62,000 clones, about nine tenths of them singletons. Material: peripheral blood, obtained in the first trimester of pregnancy. All receptors derive from a female donor with multiple sclerosis, enrolled in a pregnancy study.

This clone was found a few times. This sequence joins TRBV7-9 and TRBJ1-2; D might be TRBD1 (5 bases). CDR1 SEHNR and CDR2 FQNEAQ come from the germline V gene (reference sequence). CDR3 length: 16 residues. Between the trimmed V and J ends, which lost 2 bases and 7 bases, there was a span of 20 bases. CDR3 coding DNA: TGTGCCAGCAGCTTACGCGGGGCCGAGGGGAGGAGTGGCTACACCTTC. Translation: CASSLRGAEGRSGYTF.

The rearrangement links TRBV14 to TRBJ2-7; 9 bases agree with TRBD1. CDR1 and CDR2 from the germline V gene are SGHDN and FVKESK. CDR3 size: 15 residues. J gave up 7 bases and V 0 bases, and 7 bases lay outside the gene matches. The CDR3 bases are TGTGCCAGCAGCCAAGATCAGGGACAGGGTCGGGAGCAGTACTTC. Encoded protein: CASSQDQGQGREQYF.